The clone carrying this TCR beta chain showed up many times. Its matching antigen is unknown. Germline CDR1 reads SGHTA; CDR2 reads FQGNSA. CDR3 size: 14 residues. V shed 2 bases and J shed 6 bases, with 13 bases lying between them. The entry originates in a study of T cell repertoires in cytomegalovirus infection. Study context: An indication of both CMV infection and matching HLA type came from public TCR beta signatures.

Study results and limitations: Carriers of CMV plus the relevant HLA were identified by cumulative public TCR beta family frequency. The ex vivo response was dominated by HLA-C-restricted CMV-specific TCR beta clonotypes.

TCRdb reprocessed the reads with MiXCR, giving one entry per CDR3 protein. The profile shows 200,000 to 250,000 distinct CDR3 sequences, 10% to 15% of them singletons. The specimen sequenced was PBMCs. The TCR originated in a human donor in good health (CMV status not recorded). Some clones in this sample may be carry-over from other donors' samples. V gene TRBV7-2 combines with J gene TRBJ2-5, with D maybe TRBD1 (6 bases). DNA for the CDR3: TGTGCCAGCAGCTTAATCAGGGGTAAACAGACCCAGTACTTC. Its protein product is CASSLIRGKQTQYF.